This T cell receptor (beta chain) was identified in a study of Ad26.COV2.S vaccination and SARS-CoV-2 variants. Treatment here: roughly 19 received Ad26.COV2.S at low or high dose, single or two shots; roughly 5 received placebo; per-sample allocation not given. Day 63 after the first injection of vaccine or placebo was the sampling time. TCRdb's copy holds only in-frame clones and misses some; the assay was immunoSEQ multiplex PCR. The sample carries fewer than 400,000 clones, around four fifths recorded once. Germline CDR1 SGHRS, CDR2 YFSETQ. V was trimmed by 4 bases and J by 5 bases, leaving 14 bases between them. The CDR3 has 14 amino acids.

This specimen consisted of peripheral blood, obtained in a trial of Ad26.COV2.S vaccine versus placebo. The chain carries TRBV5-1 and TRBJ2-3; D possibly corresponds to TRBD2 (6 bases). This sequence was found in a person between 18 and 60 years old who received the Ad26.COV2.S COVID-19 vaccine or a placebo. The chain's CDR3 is CASSRRARGDTQYF. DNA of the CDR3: TGCGCCAGCAGCCGGAGGGCGCGGGGAGATACGCAGTATTTT.